This is a list of T cell receptor beta chains from one sample in a study of blood T cell repertoires in COVID-19. Sequencing used immunoSEQ multiplex PCR; TCRdb keeps in-frame clones, though not all of them. The sample lists 100,000 or so clones, 84% occurring once. The sequenced sample was peripheral blood. The receptors stem from a man in his 70s with active or convalescent COVID-19. Both conserved end residues are trimmed from each CDR3. Fields, in order: J gene, V gene, CDR3 protein.

TRBJ1-4 | TRBV5-1 | ASSFTGGTNEKLF
TRBJ1-1 | TRBV18 | ASSRVGQANTEAF
TRBJ2-5 | TRBV5-1 | ASSSQTGSETQY
TRBJ1-4 | TRBV5-1 | ASSLVGDRTRDEKLF
TRBJ1-2 | TRBV14 | ASSHFGGRINYGYT
TRBJ1-1 | TRBV6-6 | ASSPQGAANTEAF
TRBJ1-3 | TRBV5-1 | ASSLAVSSGNTIY
TRBJ2-1 | TRBV6-5 | ASSSGALGEDEQF
TRBJ1-4 | TRBV1 | TSSQDSLDRAEKLF
TRBJ2-3 | TRBV2 | ASTPSRQISTDTQY
TRBJ2-2 | TRBV19 | ASSMGSVNTGELF
TRBJ2-7 | TRBV6-2/TRBV6-3 | ASSRDRVVEQY
TRBJ2-3 | TRBV9 | ASSVGSGLSTDTQY
TRBJ2-3 | TRBV6-5 | ASSYYPGQGLDTQY
TRBJ2-1 | TRBV24-1 | ATSEPGTGRGEQF
TRBJ2-5 | TRBV5-1 | ASSLNGGSQETQY
TRBJ1-1 | TRBV18 | ASSPGGAEAF
TRBJ1-1 | TRBV2 | ASRYSQGNTEAF
TRBJ1-1 | TRBV7-2 | ASSLGRVNTEAF
TRBJ1-4 | TRBV3-1/TRBV3-2 | ASSSRPPGQANEKLF
TRBJ1-1 | TRBV6-6 | ASRTGMNTEAF
TRBJ2-2 | TRBV19 | ASSVPGRGGPGELF
TRBJ1-1 | TRBV9 | ASSRTGGAEAF
TRBJ1-2 | TRBV19 | ASNAQQGFGGYT
TRBJ1-4 | TRBV5-5 | ASSVGTGGNEKLF
TRBJ2-1 | TRBV14 | ASSQLGGGLARHQQF
TRBJ1-1 | TRBV12-3/TRBV12-4 | ASRGQGYAEAF
TRBJ2-2 | TRBV4-2 | ASSQETLAGRTGELF
TRBJ2-6 | TRBV9 | ASSREGAGANVLT
TRBJ2-5 | TRBV18 | ASSPSGTLGETQY
TRBJ2-1 | TRBV28 | ASSIHPGQGPTFNEQF
TRBJ1-1 | TRBV3-1/TRBV3-2 | ASRGQGGNTEAF
TRBJ1-1 | TRBV15 | ATSSGTGGNTEAF
TRBJ2-7 | TRBV18 | ASSPPSRTAYEQY
TRBJ1-1 | TRBV5-1 | ASSTPREGTEAF
TRBJ1-4 | TRBV5-4 | ASSGQGATNEKLF
TRBJ1-4 | TRBV7-2 | ASSRTATNEKLF
TRBJ1-4 | TRBV15 | ATSRAFEKLF
TRBJ1-1 | TRBV9 | ASSFQDRAVEAF
TRBJ1-1 | TRBV5-1 | ASSAKDGNMNTEAF
TRBJ2-4 | TRBV30 | AWSRGLAGAGDIQY
TRBJ2-7 | TRBV27 | ASSLIAGTSVHEQY
TRBJ1-2 | TRBV3-1/TRBV3-2 | ASSGPGQGFGYT
TRBJ2-2 | TRBV4-2 | ASTLSGGDTGELF
TRBJ1-4 | TRBV2 | ASAEGTGTEKLF
TRBJ2-1 | TRBV11-2 | ASSSQFEQF
TRBJ2-5 | TRBV29-1 | SVPIQGLRETQY
TRBJ2-7 | TRBV18 | ASSPSRDRGSYEQY
TRBJ1-2 | TRBV19 | ASSIGGVLGYT
TRBJ2-2 | TRBV2 | ASSEESSGELF
TRBJ2-3 | TRBV3-1/TRBV3-2 | ASSPYREFTDTQY
TRBJ1-3 | TRBV9 | ASSPSSSSGNTIY
TRBJ1-3 | TRBV9 | ASSVEEGRTGNTIY
TRBJ2-1 | TRBV6-5 | ASSPRLASNEQF
TRBJ1-5 | TRBV28 | ASRQGGDPSNQPQH
TRBJ2-5 | TRBV6-5 | ASNRLEGETQY
TRBJ1-5 | TRBV6-6 | ASSYSGEANQPQH
TRBJ2-5 | TRBV12-5 | ASGLSPEETQY